The clone carrying this T cell receptor (beta chain) was seen more than once but under ten times. The antigen remains unidentified. TCRdb re-called the 5' RACE reads through MiXCR, storing one row per CDR3 protein. The sample carries 500,000 to 550,000 distinct CDR3 sequences, 20% recorded once. Germline V gene data show CDR1 as SGHRS and CDR2 as YFSETQ. The CDR3 totals 14 residues. Trimming at V came to 1 base and at J to 3 bases, leaving 3 bases not matched to a gene. The data originate from a study of T-cell memory formation after mild COVID-19. About the study: Largely donor-specific sequence clusters came from a couple of donors.

Study-level results: Detection of some responders pre-infection suggested pre-existing cross-reactive memory T cells participated. Whereas later expanders leaned CD4+, clones contracting day 15 to 85 showed a balanced CD4/CD8 makeup. CD4+ contracting clones lay mainly in CM and EM, CD8+ ones in EMRA.

This TCR was sampled from an adult woman who had mild COVID-19 (a few samples of this study predate the infection). Cell type and time point are not known. The chain is built from TRBV5-1 and TRBJ2-5, with 7 bases matching TRBD1. The sample taken for sequencing was PBMCs or a T cell subset sorted from them (not recorded which). In nucleotides, the CDR3 is TGCGCCAGCAGCTTGACCGGGACAGAAGAGACCCAGTACTTC. Its protein product is CASSLTGTEETQYF.